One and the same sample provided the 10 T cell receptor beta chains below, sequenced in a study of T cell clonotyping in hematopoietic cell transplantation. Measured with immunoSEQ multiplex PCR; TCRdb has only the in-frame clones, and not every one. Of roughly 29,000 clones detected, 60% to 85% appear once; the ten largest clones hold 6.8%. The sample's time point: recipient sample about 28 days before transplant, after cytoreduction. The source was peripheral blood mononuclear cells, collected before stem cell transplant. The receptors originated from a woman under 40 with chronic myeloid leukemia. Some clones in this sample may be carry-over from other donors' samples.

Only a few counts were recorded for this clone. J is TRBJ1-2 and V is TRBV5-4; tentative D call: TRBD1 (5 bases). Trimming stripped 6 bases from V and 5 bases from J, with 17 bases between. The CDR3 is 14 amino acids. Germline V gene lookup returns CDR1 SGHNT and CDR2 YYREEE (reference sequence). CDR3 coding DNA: TGTGCCAGCACTAAGACCGGGGGAGAGTATGGCTACACCTTC. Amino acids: CASTKTGGEYGYTF.

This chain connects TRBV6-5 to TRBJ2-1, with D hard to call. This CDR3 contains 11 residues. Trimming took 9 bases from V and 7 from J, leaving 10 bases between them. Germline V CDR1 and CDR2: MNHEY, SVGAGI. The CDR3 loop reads CASALRNEQFF. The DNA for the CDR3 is TGTGCCAGTGCCCTTCGTAATGAGCAGTTCTTC.

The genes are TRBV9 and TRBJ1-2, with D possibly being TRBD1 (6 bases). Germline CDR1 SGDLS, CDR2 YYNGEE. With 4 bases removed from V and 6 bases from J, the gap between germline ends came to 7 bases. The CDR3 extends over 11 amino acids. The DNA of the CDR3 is TGTGCCAGCAGCCGACAGGATGGCTACACCTTC. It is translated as CASSRQDGYTF. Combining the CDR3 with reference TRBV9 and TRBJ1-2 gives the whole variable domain DSGVTQTPKHLITATGQRVTLRCSPRSGDLSVYWYQQSLDQGLQFLIQYYNGEERAKGNILERFSAQQFPDLHSELNLSSLELGDSALYFCASSRQDGYTFGSGTRLTVV.

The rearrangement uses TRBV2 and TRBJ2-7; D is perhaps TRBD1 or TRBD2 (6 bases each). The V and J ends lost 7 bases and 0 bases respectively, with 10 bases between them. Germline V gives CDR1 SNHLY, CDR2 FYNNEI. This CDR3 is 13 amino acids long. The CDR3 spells CASTGARSYEQYF. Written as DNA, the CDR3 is TGTGCCAGCACGGGGGCCCGCTCCTACGAGCAGTACTTC.

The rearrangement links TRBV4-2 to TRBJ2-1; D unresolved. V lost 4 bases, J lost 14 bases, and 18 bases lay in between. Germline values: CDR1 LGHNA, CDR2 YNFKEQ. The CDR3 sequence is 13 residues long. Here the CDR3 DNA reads TGTGCCAGCAGCCCCCCGATAGAAGGCGTGGAGTTCTTC. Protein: CASSPPIEGVEFF.

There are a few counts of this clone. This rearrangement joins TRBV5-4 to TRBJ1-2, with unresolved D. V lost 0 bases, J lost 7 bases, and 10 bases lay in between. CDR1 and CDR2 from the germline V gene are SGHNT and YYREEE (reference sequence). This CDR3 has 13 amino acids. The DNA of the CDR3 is TGTGCCAGCAGCTTGGATGGGGTGGGTGGCTACACCTTC. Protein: CASSLDGVGGYTF.

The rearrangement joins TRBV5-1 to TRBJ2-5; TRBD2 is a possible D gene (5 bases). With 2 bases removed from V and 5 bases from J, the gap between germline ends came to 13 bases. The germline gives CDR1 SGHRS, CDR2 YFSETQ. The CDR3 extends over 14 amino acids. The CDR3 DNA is TGCGCCAGCAGCTTTCCGGGGTCGGAGGAGACCCAGTACTTC. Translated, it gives CASSFPGSEETQYF.

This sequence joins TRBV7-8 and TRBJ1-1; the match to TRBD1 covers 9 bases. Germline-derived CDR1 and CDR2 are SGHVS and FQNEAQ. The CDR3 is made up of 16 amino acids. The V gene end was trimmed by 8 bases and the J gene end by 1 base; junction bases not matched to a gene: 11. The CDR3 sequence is CASGKQGALGNTEAFF. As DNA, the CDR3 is TGTGCCAGCGGTAAACAGGGGGCGCTGGGGAACACTGAAGCTTTCTTT.

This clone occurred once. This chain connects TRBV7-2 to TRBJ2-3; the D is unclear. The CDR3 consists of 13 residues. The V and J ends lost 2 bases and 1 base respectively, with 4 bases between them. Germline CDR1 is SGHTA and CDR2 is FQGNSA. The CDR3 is CASSLIRTDTQYF. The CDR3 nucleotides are TGTGCCAGCAGCTTAATCCGCACAGATACGCAGTATTTT.

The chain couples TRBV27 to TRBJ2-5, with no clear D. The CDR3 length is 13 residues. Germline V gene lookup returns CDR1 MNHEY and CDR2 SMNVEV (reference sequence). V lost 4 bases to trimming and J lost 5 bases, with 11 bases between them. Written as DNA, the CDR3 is TGTGCCAGCAGTTCTGAGAGCCGGGAGACCCAGTACTTC. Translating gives CASSSESRETQYF.